This T cell receptor (beta chain) was found in a study of cytomegalovirus exposure and HLA in healthy donors. V trimming: 5 bases; J trimming: 6 bases; junction bases outside the gene matches: 5. CDR1 is SQVTM and CDR2 is ANQGSEA in the germline V gene. CDR3 length equals 12 residues. Overall study results and limits: TCR beta chains numbering more than 150 were designated cytomegalovirus-associated. For most subjects, TCR beta sequences were reported to predict HLA-A and HLA-B alleles with accuracy.

About this clone itself: What it recognizes is unknown.

In the PCR, 60 Vbeta and 13 Jbeta primers were used. Source study methods: Roughly 12 million of tens of millions of unique TCR beta chains were shared, per a later count. This table comes from immunoSEQ multiplex PCR, and its TCRdb copy is limited to in-frame clones, with some not included. Clonal size and the V and J genes are those of that table, whereas D and trimming came from the DNA. The data include over 100,000 clones; the top ten clones carry around 6.5%. Sequenced material: PBMCs. The J gene is TRBJ1-2, the V gene TRBV29-1; 8 bases match TRBD1. The sequence derives from a man aged 40-55 years in good health and CMV-seropositive. CDR3 in DNA: TGCAGCGTTTCCCCAGGGGGCCATGGCTACACCTTC. Translated, it gives CSVSPGGHGYTF.